Below, 19 T cell receptor beta chains from the same sample are listed, as sequenced in a study of T cell responses to AZD1222 COVID-19 vaccine. Generated by immunoSEQ multiplex PCR, the TCRdb table keeps only in-frame clones and is missing some. The sample lists around 140,000 clones; 90% were seen once. The sequenced sample was peripheral blood, obtained on day 0 of AZD1222 vaccination. The receptors were sampled from an adult in good health.

In DNA, the CDR3 is TGTGCCATCAGTTTTACGGGTAACACTGAAGCTTTCTTT. It translates to CAISFTGNTEAFF. This chain joins TRBV10-3 and TRBJ1-1; D is ambiguous. The germline V gene has CDR1 ENHRY and CDR2 SYGVKD. This CDR3 has 13 amino acids. V was clipped by 5 bases and J by 2 bases, with 9 bases between them.

The rearrangement joins TRBV5-1 to TRBJ2-6; TRBD1 aligns across 8 bases. The J segment lost 1 base and the V segment lost 5 bases, leaving 5 bases of the junction unmatched. This CDR3 is built from 16 residues. From germline, CDR1 is SGHRS and CDR2 YFSETQ. CDR3 residues: CASSNDRGSGANVLTF. The CDR3, as DNA: TGCGCCAGCAGTAATGACAGGGGTTCTGGGGCCAACGTCCTGACTTTC.

The genes are TRBV6-5 and TRBJ1-6; 9 positions agree with TRBD1. The ends lost 7 bases at V and 10 bases at J; junction bases unmatched: 11. This CDR3 has 15 residues. Germline loops: CDR1 MNHEY, CDR2 SVGAGI. This CDR3 is CASTYRGRVGSPLHF. Here the CDR3 DNA reads TGTGCCAGCACGTACAGGGGGCGAGTAGGGTCACCCCTCCACTTT.

The rearrangement uses TRBV3-1 (or the pseudogene TRBV3-2) and TRBJ1-1; D not resolved. The CDR3 loop spans 13 amino acids. CDR1 and CDR2 (germline): LGHDT, YNNKEL (reference sequence). V lost 1 base and J lost 5, with 8 bases in between. In DNA form, the CDR3 reads TGTGCCAGCAGCCAAGTTTCGAGGACTGAAGCTTTCTTT. Translating it yields CASSQVSRTEAFF.

The chain couples TRBV19 to TRBJ1-6; D is unresolved. In germline, CDR1 is LNHDA, CDR2 SQIVND (reference sequence). Trimming removed 5 bases at V and 5 bases at J, with 7 bases between. The CDR3 has 13 residues. CDR3 amino acids: CASSRRNNSPLHF. The CDR3 nucleotides read TGTGCCAGTAGTCGCAGGAATAATTCACCCCTCCACTTT. The full variable domain, completed using reference TRBV19 and TRBJ1-6, is DGGITQSPKYLFRKEGQNVTLSCEQNLNHDAMYWYRQDPGQGLRLIYYSQIVNDFQKGDIAEGYSVSREKKESFPLTVTSAQKNPTAFYLCASSRRNNSPLHFGNGTRLTVT.

Only one count was recorded for this clone. This rearrangement joins TRBV9 to TRBJ2-1; D call uncertain. The CDR3 covers 15 residues. Germline V gene data show CDR1 as SGDLS and CDR2 as YYNGEE. V gave up 1 base and J gave up 4 bases, with 12 bases separating them. The DNA of the CDR3 is TGTGCCAGCAGCGTATCTAACATGAGATACAATGAGCAGTTCTTC. Translation gives CASSVSNMRYNEQFF.

The chain joins TRBV28 to TRBJ2-7; 8 nucleotides align to TRBD1. The CDR3 is made up of 18 amino acids. CDR1 and CDR2 from the germline V gene are MDHEN and SYDVKM. Trimming at V came to 3 bases and at J to 4 bases, leaving 17 bases not matched to a gene. The CDR3 DNA sequence: TGTGCCAGCAGTTTGTCGGCACCCCCCCGACAGGGGAGGTACGAGCAGTACTTC. Its translation is CASSLSAPPRQGRYEQYF.

Regarding this clone: Distinct nucleotide sequences in the sample also encode this CDR3. The chain combines TRBV12-3 or TRBV12-4 with TRBJ1-2; the D is unclear. The ends were cut back, 1 base at V and 5 bases at J, with 5 bases in the middle. CDR3 length: 12 amino acids. The CDR3: CASSLGSYGYTF. As DNA, the CDR3 is TGTGCCAGCAGTTTAGGCAGTTATGGCTACACCTTC.

This clone was counted a few times. CDR3 bases: TGTGCCAGCAGTCACCTTTCTGGCCCCGGACAGGGGACCTACGAGCAGTACTTC. As protein: CASSHLSGPGQGTYEQYF. This chain uses TRBV6-6 with TRBJ2-7; 9 bases are shared with TRBD1. CDR1 and CDR2 (germline): MNHNY, SVGAGI (reference sequence). CDR3 length: 18 residues. V shed 5 bases, J shed 2 bases, and the junction held 16 bases outside the gene matches.

The gene calls are TRBV27 and TRBJ1-6; 7 bases match TRBD1. Looked up from germline, CDR1 is MNHEY and CDR2 is SMNVEV (reference sequence). V lost 6 bases, J lost 9 bases, and 8 bases stayed unmatched. This CDR3 region has 14 residues. CDR3 coding DNA: TGTGCCAGCAGGTGGACAGGTTCGCGTTCACCCCTCCACTTT. Protein: CASRWTGSRSPLHF.

J is TRBJ1-2 and V is TRBV27, with TRBD1 identical over 10 bases. Germline V gene sequence: CDR1 MNHEY, CDR2 SMNVEV (reference sequence). V dropped 7 bases and J dropped 8; count of bases not matched to a gene: 4. The CDR3 is 12 amino acids. CDR3 bases: TGTGCCAGCAACGGACAGGGGGGCGGCTACACCTTC. The encoded protein is CASNGQGGGYTF.

The CDR3 DNA is TGTGCCAGCAGCGAGGGACGGTACACTGAAGCTTTCTTT. It encodes CASSEGRYTEAFF. This chain uses TRBV7-9 with TRBJ1-1; possibly TRBD1 for D (5 bases). This CDR3 has 13 amino acids. The germline gives CDR1 SEHNR, CDR2 FQNEAQ (reference sequence). V was clipped by 5 bases and J by 3 bases, with 10 bases between them.

CDR3 sequence reads: CASSQESAKRGNTIYF. In DNA, the CDR3 is TGCGCCAGCAGCCAAGAGTCAGCTAAACGGGGGAACACCATATATTTT. The chain uses TRBV4-1 and TRBJ1-3; D perhaps matches TRBD1 (5 bases). The CDR3 runs to 16 residues. Germline V lookup: CDR1 MGHRA, CDR2 YSYEKL. V lost 0 bases, J lost 7 bases, and 16 bases lay in between.

The V and J genes are TRBV9 and TRBJ1-6; D is unresolved. The V end lost 1 base, the J end lost 0 bases, and 5 bases lay between the germline ends. CDR1 is SGDLS and CDR2 is YYNGEE in the germline V gene. The CDR3 loop spans 15 amino acids. The CDR3 reads CASSVKSSYNSPLHF. CDR3 nucleotide sequence: TGTGCCAGCAGCGTAAAGAGCTCCTATAATTCACCCCTCCACTTT. The variable domain in full, completed from reference TRBV9 and TRBJ1-6, reads DSGVTQTPKHLITATGQRVTLRCSPRSGDLSVYWYQQSLDQGLQFLIQYYNGEERAKGNILERFSAQQFPDLHSELNLSSLELGDSALYFCASSVKSSYNSPLHFGNGTRLTVT.

The CDR3 DNA follows: TGTGCCAGCAGTTTCGGACAGGGTGGAAACACCATATATTTT. Encoded protein: CASSFGQGGNTIYF. The chain links TRBV28 to TRBJ1-3, with TRBD1 identical over 8 bases. Germline V gene lookup returns CDR1 MDHEN and CDR2 SYDVKM. This CDR3 has 14 residues. V shed 3 bases and J 3 bases; nucleotides not matched to a gene: 1. The entire variable domain, with the rest obtained from reference TRBV28 and TRBJ1-3, is as follows: DVKVTQSSRYLVKRTGEKVFLECVQDMDHENMFWYRQDPGLGLRLIYFSYDVKMKEKGDIPEGYSVSREKKERFSLILESASTNQTSMYLCASSFGQGGNTIYFGEGSWLTVV.

The V and J genes are TRBV13 and TRBJ1-1; D is ambiguous. The CDR3 has 14 amino acids. V lost 1 base and J lost 1, with 7 bases in between. CDR1 is PRHDT, CDR2 FYEKMQ, per germline (reference sequence). In DNA, the CDR3 is TGTGCCAGCAGCTTAGAAACGGGGAACACTGAAGCTTTCTTT. Translation gives CASSLETGNTEAFF.

The chain employs TRBV5-1 and TRBJ1-1, with unresolved D. CDR3 size: 13 residues. Deletions cut 8 bases from V and 3 bases from J, with 14 bases between. CDR1 and CDR2 (germline): SGHRS, YFSETQ. DNA of the CDR3: TGCGCCAGTAACCGCTTCGTGGACACTGAAGCTTTCTTT. Amino acid sequence: CASNRFVDTEAFF.

For the CDR3, the DNA is TGTGCCAGCAGTAACTACGAGCAGTACTTC. This sequence encodes CASSNYEQYF. V gene TRBV6-2 or TRBV6-3 combines with J gene TRBJ2-7, with no clear D. Germline V gives CDR1 MNHEY, CDR2 SVGEGT. V shed 5 bases and J shed 3 bases, with 2 bases lying between them. This CDR3 region has 10 residues.

This clone appeared a single time. V usage is TRBV15 and J usage is TRBJ2-5; TRBD2 aligns across 13 bases. The trim removed 0 bases at V and 4 bases at J, leaving 14 bases unmatched. CDR3 length: 20 amino acids. The germline gives CDR1 LNHNV, CDR2 YYDKDF (reference sequence). CDR3 in DNA: TGTGCCACCAGCAGAGATCCACGGCCGACTAGCGGGGGGATTCGAGAGACCCAGTACTTC. It is translated as CATSRDPRPTSGGIRETQYF.